Presented here are 5 T cell receptor beta chains from one specimen sequenced in a study of beta chain features in type 1 diabetes (dated by TCRdb to 2016 to 2019). Libraries were prepared through the immunoSEQ multiplex PCR assay. The entire isolated RNA was reverse transcribed using the High Capacity cDNA Reverse Transcription Kit, and thus expressed TCRB transcripts were sequenced. TCRdb provides this immuneACCESS table in a form limited to in-frame rearrangements. Some clones are lacking; in checked studies, under half of them reflect an unresolved V gene, and why the rest are absent is not known. The sample yields 620,000 or so clones; around 16% were counted once. About 0.086% of the sample belongs to the ten largest clones. The sample comprised naive CD4+ T cells from blood. Read against the paper, the sample's cell subset or site label means: true naive CD4+ T cells. The receptors here all came from a man aged 18 to 30 in good health.

At least ten counts were recorded for this clone. J is TRBJ2-7 and V is TRBV10-3; D remains ambiguous. The CDR3 has 10 residues. Germline CDR1 is ENHRY and CDR2 is SYGVKD. The germline V and J ends were trimmed by 8 bases and 2 bases, with 4 bases remaining between them. CDR3 sequence: CAIGTYEQYF. CDR3 sequence (DNA): TGTGCCATCGGTACCTACGAGCAGTACTTC.

The rearrangement joins TRBV4-3 to TRBJ2-7; 8 bases align to TRBD2. Germline CDR1 is LGHNA and CDR2 is YSLEER. Unmatched junction bases numbered 8, after V lost 1 base and J lost 3 bases. The CDR3 is 16 residues long. This CDR3 is CASSQAGGVPHYEQYF. The CDR3 nucleotides are TGCGCCAGCAGCCAAGCGGGAGGGGTTCCCCACTACGAGCAGTACTTC.

This clone was picked up a small number of times. The rearrangement uses TRBV19 and TRBJ2-7; TRBD2 is a possible D gene (5 bases). V lost 3 bases and J lost 3, with 15 bases in between. This CDR3 has 15 amino acids. Germline V gene data show CDR1 as LNHDA and CDR2 as SQIVND (reference sequence). The CDR3 loop reads CASSIPGKRGYEQYF. The CDR3 DNA is TGTGCCAGTAGTATTCCGGGAAAACGCGGCTACGAGCAGTACTTC.

This clone was seen only a few times. The V gene is TRBV28, the J gene TRBJ2-6; D is ambiguous. CDR1 and CDR2 (germline): MDHEN, SYDVKM. This CDR3 spans 13 amino acids. Trimming stripped 10 bases from V and 1 base from J, with 8 bases between. The CDR3 bases are TGTGCCACCAGGCAATCTGGGGCCAACGTCCTGACTTTC. It encodes CATRQSGANVLTF.

Concerning this clone: The sample contains more than one DNA sequence encoding this CDR3. The V gene is TRBV19, the J gene TRBJ2-3, with D maybe TRBD2 (5 bases). Germline CDR1 is LNHDA and CDR2 is SQIVND (reference sequence). This CDR3 has 12 residues. V shed 3 bases and J shed 4 bases, with 5 bases lying between them. The CDR3 loop reads CASSMRADTQYF. In DNA form, the CDR3 reads TGTGCCAGTAGTATGCGGGCAGATACGCAGTATTTT.